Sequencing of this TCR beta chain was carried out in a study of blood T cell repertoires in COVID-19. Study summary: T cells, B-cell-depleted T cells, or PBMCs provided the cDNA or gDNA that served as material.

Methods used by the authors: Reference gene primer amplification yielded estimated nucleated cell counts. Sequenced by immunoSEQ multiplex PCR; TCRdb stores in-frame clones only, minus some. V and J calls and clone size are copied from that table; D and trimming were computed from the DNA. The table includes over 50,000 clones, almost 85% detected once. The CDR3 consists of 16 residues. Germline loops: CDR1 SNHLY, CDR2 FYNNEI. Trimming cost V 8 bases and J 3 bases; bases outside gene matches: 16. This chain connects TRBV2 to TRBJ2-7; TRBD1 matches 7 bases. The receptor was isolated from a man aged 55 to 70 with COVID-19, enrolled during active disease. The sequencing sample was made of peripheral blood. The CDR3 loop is CASRRGLSNINYEQYF. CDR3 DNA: TGTGCCAGCCGAAGGGGGCTAAGCAATATAAACTACGAGCAGTACTTC.